Below, 20 T cell receptor beta chains from the same sample are listed, as sequenced in a study of patients and donors after allogeneic stem cell transplantation. Using its own MiXCR run on the RT-PCR reads, TCRdb lists one record per CDR3 protein. Among 400,000 to 500,000 distinct CDR3 sequences listed, approximately 16% were seen once. Source material: blood, either unsorted or a sorted T cell fraction (not recorded which). The receptors were sampled from a human donor who was either an allogeneic HSCT recipient or a stem cell or donor lymphocyte infusion donor (not recorded which). It is not recorded whose cells these are; they may come from a transplant donor.

This clonotype was counted at least ten times. This chain joins TRBV25-1 and TRBJ2-2, with D unclear. Deletions cut 1 base from V and 5 bases from J, with 11 bases between. The CDR3 has 15 residues. Germline CDR1 reads MGHDK; CDR2 reads SYGVNS. CDR3 DNA sequence: TGTGCCAGCAGTGAATTAGCAGGCCTGACCGGGGAGCTGTTTTTT. This sequence encodes CASSELAGLTGELFF.

The V call is TRBV6-5, the J call TRBJ1-4; no firm D call. CDR3 length equals 14 residues. Between the trimmed V and J ends, which lost 4 bases and 4 bases, there was a span of 10 bases. Germline V CDR1 and CDR2: MNHEY, SVGAGI. For the CDR3, the DNA is TGTGCCAGCAGTTTGTGGTCCGGTAATGAAAAACTGTTTTTT. It encodes CASSLWSGNEKLFF.

This clonotype was detected ten times or more. The chain carries TRBV7-9 and TRBJ2-1, with 8 bases aligning to TRBD1. Germline values: CDR1 SEHNR, CDR2 FQNEAQ (reference sequence). The CDR3 is 16 residues long. The junction had 10 bases not matched to a gene; V was cut back by 4 bases and J by 5 bases. CDR3 protein: CASSSWTGRINNEQFF. The CDR3 DNA reads as TGTGCCAGCAGCTCCTGGACAGGGAGAATCAACAATGAGCAGTTCTTC.

V and J are TRBV12-3 or TRBV12-4 and TRBJ1-2; D remains ambiguous. The germline V and J ends were trimmed by 2 bases and 6 bases, with 10 bases remaining between them. The CDR3 is 13 residues long. The CDR3 sequence is CASSLMTYHGYTF. The DNA of the CDR3 is TGTGCCAGCAGTTTAATGACGTACCATGGCTACACCTTC.

This clonotype was picked up many times. The V gene is TRBV12-3 or TRBV12-4, the J gene TRBJ2-1, with D tentatively TRBD1 or TRBD2 (6 bases each). Trimming pared 5 bases from V and 8 bases from J, leaving 25 bases between. The CDR3 has 17 amino acids. CDR3 amino acids: CASSPRGGPRRMHEQFF. In DNA form, the CDR3 reads TGTGCCAGCAGTCCTCGAGGGGGGCCCCGAAGAATGCATGAGCAGTTCTTC.

A few counts support this clonotype. V gene TRBV5-1 combines with J gene TRBJ1-1; D call uncertain. The V end lost 3 bases, the J end lost 3 bases, and 9 bases lay between the germline ends. CDR1 SGHRS and CDR2 YFSETQ come from the germline V gene. The CDR3 extends over 13 amino acids. The CDR3 protein is CASSWTKDTEAFF. CDR3 DNA: TGCGCCAGCAGCTGGACCAAAGACACTGAAGCTTTCTTT.

The rearrangement uses TRBV24-1 and TRBJ2-2; 10 nucleotides align to TRBD2. Germline lookup yields CDR1 KGHDR and CDR2 SFDVKD. V shed 7 bases, J shed 3 bases, and the junction held 7 bases outside the gene matches. The CDR3 length is 16 residues. The CDR3 region is CATSASGRADTGELFF. As DNA, the CDR3 is TGTGCCACCAGCGCCAGCGGGAGGGCCGACACCGGGGAGCTGTTTTTT.

In its sample, this clonotype was seen a few times. This chain connects TRBV6-5 to TRBJ2-5; the D gene is possibly TRBD1 (5 bases). The germline CDR1 and CDR2 sequences are MNHEY and SVGAGI. The V and J ends lost 0 bases and 5 bases respectively, with 10 bases between them. The CDR3 has 14 amino acids. The CDR3 sequence is CASSYSGAGETQYF. CDR3 coding DNA: TGTGCCAGCAGTTACTCAGGGGCTGGGGAGACCCAGTACTTC.

This clonotype has more than one count but fewer than ten. The V call is TRBV3-1, the J call TRBJ1-3, with TRBD1 as a possible D gene (6 bases). Germline CDR1 is LGHDT and CDR2 is YNNKEL (reference sequence). Trimming shortened V by 4 bases and J by 3 bases, and 16 bases separated the two germline ends. The CDR3 is 16 amino acids. CDR3 sequence reads: CASSRAGAVIGNTIYF. The DNA of the CDR3 is TGTGCCAGCAGCCGTGCAGGGGCCGTAATTGGAAACACCATATATTTT.

This clonotype was counted between two and nine times. The rearrangement joins TRBV7-9 to TRBJ1-2, with D possibly matching TRBD1 (6 bases). From germline, CDR1 is SEHNR and CDR2 FQNEAQ (reference sequence). V was clipped by 5 bases and J by 4 bases, with 23 bases between them. This CDR3 has 17 amino acids. DNA of the CDR3: TGTGCCAGCAGCCAAAGCCCTGGTCCGGGGGCAGGCTATGGCTACACCTTC. Its protein is CASSQSPGPGAGYGYTF.

This clonotype was picked up a small number of times. The rearrangement uses TRBV5-1 and TRBJ1-5; D gene uncertain. CDR3 length: 14 residues. The V gene's germline CDR1 is SGHRS and CDR2 YFSETQ. Trimming shortened V by 3 bases and J by 1 base, and 8 bases separated the two germline ends. The CDR3 sequence is CASSSRESNQPQHF. As DNA, the CDR3 is TGCGCCAGCAGCTCAAGAGAGAGCAATCAGCCCCAGCATTTT.

Only a few counts were recorded for this clonotype. The genes are TRBV21-1 and TRBJ2-7; the table assigns TRBD1, which was not confirmed against the DNA. TRBV21-1 is tagged as a pseudogene. The length of the CDR3 is 14 residues. This CDR3 reads CASSKKAGKHEQYF. For the CDR3, the DNA is TGTGCCAGCAGCAAAAAGGCAGGGAAACACGAGCAGTACTTC.

This chain links TRBV6-1 with TRBJ1-1; TRBD1 aligns across 7 bases. Germline V gene sequence: CDR1 MNHNS, CDR2 SASEGT. V lost 5 bases to trimming and J lost 3 bases; unmatched junction nucleotides: 12. This CDR3 comprises 16 residues. CDR3 in DNA: TGTGCCAGCAGTCCCACCGAGACAGGGAAACACACTGAAGCTTTCTTT. It is translated as CASSPTETGKHTEAFF.

The rearrangement uses TRBV12-3 or TRBV12-4 and TRBJ2-1; perhaps TRBD1 as D (6 bases). The CDR3 runs 12 residues. With 2 bases removed from V and 13 bases from J, the gap between germline ends came to 12 bases. Here the CDR3 DNA reads TGTGCCAGCAGTTTAACAGGGATCCGCCAGTTCTTC. Amino acid sequence: CASSLTGIRQFF.

The chain links TRBV5-1 to TRBJ1-5; D is unresolved. Trimming shortened V by 6 bases and J by 9 bases, and 22 bases separated the two germline ends. Germline lookup yields CDR1 SGHRS and CDR2 YFSETQ. The CDR3 length is 15 residues. This chain's CDR3 is CASTGGLRGNGPQHF. DNA for the CDR3: TGCGCCAGCACAGGAGGGTTAAGAGGTAACGGGCCCCAGCATTTT.

This sequence joins TRBV20-1 and TRBJ1-5, with TRBD1 as a possible D gene (6 bases). Trimming shortened V by 5 bases and J by 7 bases, and 18 bases separated the two germline ends. The CDR3 extends over 14 amino acids. Germline V gene lookup returns CDR1 DFQATT and CDR2 SNEGSKA (reference sequence). Here the CDR3 reads CSAGGGGGGQPQHF. Written as DNA, the CDR3 is TGCAGTGCTGGGGGTGGAGGGGGTGGACAGCCCCAGCATTTT.

The CDR3 region has the DNA TGCAGTGCTCCTTTGCTAGCGGTCCGGGGGATGAATGAGCAGTTCTTC. Its protein product is CSAPLLAVRGMNEQFF. The chain joins TRBV20-1 to TRBJ2-1; TRBD2 matches at 7 bases. The CDR3 runs 16 residues. In germline, CDR1 is DFQATT, CDR2 SNEGSKA (reference sequence). J lost 7 bases, V lost 5 bases, and 17 bases had no gene match.

This clonotype was seen more than once but under ten times. The chain employs TRBV29-1 and TRBJ1-2, with D unresolved. The germline gives CDR1 SQVTM, CDR2 ANQGSEA. The length of the CDR3 is 13 residues. Between the trimmed V and J ends, which lost 6 bases and 0 bases, there was a span of 11 bases. CDR3 sequence (DNA): TGCAGCGTAGTATGGGTAACTAACTATGGCTACACCTTC. This encodes CSVVWVTNYGYTF.

This clonotype has more than one count but fewer than ten. The chain recombines TRBV7-2 with TRBJ2-1, with D perhaps TRBD2 (5 bases). Germline CDR1 is SGHTA and CDR2 is FQGNSA. The CDR3 loop spans 15 amino acids. With 2 bases removed from V and 7 bases from J, the gap between germline ends came to 15 bases. CDR3 in amino acids: CASSLSLVRENEQFF. DNA of the CDR3: TGTGCCAGCAGCTTATCACTAGTAAGGGAAAATGAGCAGTTCTTC.

This clonotype has more than one count but fewer than ten. This chain links TRBV6-5 with TRBJ1-1; no clear D gene. CDR3 length equals 13 residues. V gave up 2 bases and J gave up 0 bases, with 4 bases separating them. Germline-derived CDR1 and CDR2 are MNHEY and SVGAGI. CDR3 region: CASSYSLNTEAFF. In DNA form, the CDR3 reads TGTGCCAGCAGTTACAGTCTGAACACTGAAGCTTTCTTT.